These 18 T cell receptor beta chains originate from one sample sequenced in a study of early T cells in non-severe SARS-CoV-2 infection (dated by TCRdb to the early 2020s). The library relied on 5' RACE. Sequencing was carried out with a NextSeq 500. The public sequencing data were trimmed at Q25 with fastp and processed into clonotypes with MiXCR by TCRdb, which kept only in-frame beta chains. Rows are combined by CDR3 protein, so each entry shows the most common genes and DNA. A total of more than 50,000 distinct CDR3 sequences appear in this sample, about 9.7% of them only once. Jointly, the top ten make up around 4% of the sample. Specimen: whole blood. The receptors come from an adult who was a healthcare worker with PCR-confirmed SARS-CoV-2 infection or an uninfected control (not recorded which).

This clonotype was recorded many times. This sequence joins TRBV4-3 and TRBJ2-2; no clear D. Germline CDR1 is LGHNA and CDR2 is YSLEER. Trimming cost V 0 bases and J 5 bases, with 13 bases left between them. The CDR3 has 16 residues. DNA of the CDR3: TGCGCCAGCAGCCAAGATTGGCGGAGTAGGACCGGGGAGCTGTTTTTT. Residues: CASSQDWRSRTGELFF.

Many counts were recorded for this clonotype. CDR3 loop: CASSLKADNEQFF. Written as DNA, the CDR3 is TGCGCCAGCAGCTTGAAAGCGGACAATGAGCAGTTCTTC. This chain joins TRBV5-1 and TRBJ2-1; D possibly corresponds to TRBD2 (5 bases). Per the germline V gene, CDR1 is SGHRS and CDR2 is YFSETQ. V lost 1 base to trimming and J lost 5 bases, with 7 bases between them. This CDR3 has 13 residues.

This clonotype was observed many times. This sequence joins TRBV25-1 and TRBJ2-6; D is undetermined. Germline assignment: CDR1 MGHDK and CDR2 SYGVNS. V was shortened by 6 bases and J by 1 base, with 1 base between the two germline ends. The CDR3 extends over 12 amino acids. CDR3 in DNA: TGTGCCAGCAGGTCTGGGGCCAACGTCCTGACTTTC. Its translation is CASRSGANVLTF.

Many counts were recorded for this clonotype. This chain joins TRBV6-1 and TRBJ2-7; 7 bases agree with TRBD2. Germline values: CDR1 MNHNS, CDR2 SASEGT. J lost 2 bases, V lost 4 bases, and 8 bases had no gene match. The CDR3 covers 15 residues. DNA for the CDR3: TGTGCCAGCAGTGCGTATGGGGGACTAACCTACGAGCAGTACTTC. It is translated as CASSAYGGLTYEQYF.

This clonotype was observed at least ten times. The J gene is TRBJ1-1, the V gene TRBV5-1; D might be TRBD1 (5 bases). This CDR3 is 14 amino acids long. The germline V gene encodes CDR1 SGHRS and CDR2 YFSETQ. V lost 3 bases and J lost 1, with 10 bases in between. CDR3 amino acids: CASSYRTGNTEAFF. CDR3 DNA sequence: TGCGCCAGCAGCTATCGTACAGGGAACACTGAAGCTTTCTTT.

This clonotype was detected many times. The chain employs TRBV12-3 or TRBV12-4 and TRBJ2-7, with 8 bases that match TRBD1. V trimming: 1 base; J trimming: 5 bases; junction bases outside the gene matches: 4. The CDR3 runs to 14 residues. CDR3 sequence: CASSLVDRGHEQYF. CDR3 in DNA: TGTGCCAGCAGTTTAGTAGACAGGGGCCACGAGCAGTACTTC.

The CDR3 loop reads CASSLRGDHVNTEAFF. The CDR3 DNA follows: TGTGCCAGCAGCTTACGGGGGGACCATGTAAACACTGAAGCTTTCTTT. This rearrangement joins TRBV11-2 to TRBJ1-1; D possibly corresponds to TRBD1 (5 bases). CDR1 is SGHAT, CDR2 FQNNGV, per germline. V dropped 2 bases and J dropped 2 bases, with 15 bases sitting between them. CDR3 length: 16 amino acids.

This clonotype was observed at least ten times. J is TRBJ2-7 and V is TRBV2; no reliable D call. The V end was cut by 8 bases, the J end by 3 bases, with 14 bases between. CDR3 length equals 13 residues. Germline V gene data show CDR1 as SNHLY and CDR2 as FYNNEI. The CDR3 reads CASAYGINYEQYF. DNA of the CDR3: TGTGCCAGCGCTTACGGAATCAACTACGAGCAGTACTTC.

V usage is TRBV6-5 and J usage is TRBJ2-2; 9 nucleotides match TRBD1. Germline values: CDR1 MNHEY, CDR2 SVGAGI. Trimming cost V 5 bases and J 3 bases; bases outside gene matches: 7. The CDR3 consists of 16 residues. The CDR3 coding sequence is TGTGCCAGCAGTCCCTGGGACAGGGCCGACACCGGGGAGCTGTTTTTT. This sequence encodes CASSPWDRADTGELFF.

This clonotype has more than one count but fewer than ten. This chain connects TRBV3-1 to TRBJ2-7; the D is unclear. Trimming removed 0 bases from V and 8 bases from J, with 8 bases in between. Germline V gene sequence: CDR1 LGHDT, CDR2 YNNKEL (reference sequence). The CDR3 has 12 amino acids. The CDR3 region is CASSQDITKQYF. CDR3 sequence (DNA): TGTGCCAGCAGCCAAGATATAACGAAGCAGTACTTC.

About this clonotype: This may be a read error, as it is one base from a much larger clone. J is TRBJ2-4 and V is TRBV5-4; tentative D call: TRBD2 (5 bases). The length of the CDR3 is 15 residues. Germline CDR1 is SGHNT and CDR2 is YYREEE (reference sequence). For the CDR3, the DNA is TGTGTCAGCAGCCCCGCCCGAGGGGCCAAAAACATTCAGTACTTC. Translating it yields CVSSPARGAKNIQYF.

The chain recombines TRBV10-3 with TRBJ2-4; no reliable D call. The CDR3 is 11 amino acids. The V gene lost 8 bases and the J gene lost 2 bases, with 4 bases spanning the gap. Looked up from germline, CDR1 is ENHRY and CDR2 is SYGVKD. The CDR3 protein is CAIVTKNIQYF. In DNA, the CDR3 is TGTGCCATCGTTACCAAAAACATTCAGTACTTC.

In this sample, this clonotype turned up many times. CDR3 region: CASSSVGLADYEQYF. The CDR3 coding sequence is TGTGCCAGCAGCTCGGTGGGACTAGCGGATTACGAGCAGTACTTC. The chain links TRBV11-2 to TRBJ2-7; TRBD2 matches at 11 bases. CDR3 length: 15 amino acids. J gave up 4 bases and V 4 bases, and 6 bases lay outside the gene matches. Germline V gene data show CDR1 as SGHAT and CDR2 as FQNNGV.

There are many counts of this clonotype. The chain recombines TRBV20-1 with TRBJ2-3; TRBD2 aligns across 10 bases. The CDR3 length is 15 residues. J gave up 3 bases and V 1 base, and 4 bases lay outside the gene matches. Germline CDR1 and CDR2: DFQATT and SNEGSKA (reference sequence). CDR3 amino acids: CSARVPLAGTDTQYF. CDR3 coding DNA: TGCAGTGCTAGAGTACCACTAGCGGGGACAGATACGCAGTATTTT.

At least ten counts were recorded for this clonotype. The chain couples TRBV3-1 to TRBJ2-2; 7 bases agree with TRBD2. The length of the CDR3 is 15 residues. The germline CDR1 and CDR2 sequences are LGHDT and YNNKEL (reference sequence). V gave up 0 bases and J gave up 3 bases; unmatched junction bases: 1. CDR3 bases: TGTGCCAGCAGCCAAGAACGGGAGGACACCGGGGAGCTGTTTTTT. Translation: CASSQEREDTGELFF. The full variable domain, completed using reference TRBV3-1 and TRBJ2-2, is DTAVSQTPKYLVTQMGNDKSIKCEQNLGHDTMYWYKQDSKKFLKIMFSYNNKELIINETVPNRFSPKSPDKAHLNLHINSLELGDSAVYFCASSQEREDTGELFFGEGSRLTVL.

This clonotype was seen repeatedly, ten times or more. The CDR3 region has the DNA TGTGCCAGCAGTGAACTGGGTCCTCTCACTGAAGCTTTCTTT. This encodes CASSELGPLTEAFF. V is TRBV2 and J is TRBJ1-1, with D unresolved. The CDR3 contains 14 residues. With 2 bases removed from V and 4 bases from J, the gap between germline ends came to 11 bases. From germline, CDR1 is SNHLY and CDR2 FYNNEI. The full variable domain, its missing parts supplied by reference TRBV2 and TRBJ1-1, is EPEVTQTPSHQVTQMGQEVILRCVPISNHLYFYWYRQILGQKVEFLVSFYNNEISEKSEIFDDQFSVERPDGSNFTLKIRSTKLEDSAMYFCASSELGPLTEAFFGQGTRLTVV.

The sample holds many counts of this clonotype. The chain is built from TRBV20-1 and TRBJ2-7, with TRBD2 identical over 10 bases. The germline V gene encodes CDR1 DFQATT and CDR2 SNEGSKA (reference sequence). This CDR3 is built from 13 residues. Unmatched junction bases numbered 9, after V lost 6 bases and J lost 7 bases. CDR3 in amino acids: CSARTGLALEQYF. In nucleotides, the CDR3 is TGCAGTGCCCGGACGGGACTAGCGCTAGAGCAGTACTTC.

This clonotype was found many times. This chain links TRBV11-2 with TRBJ1-1; 8 bases map to TRBD1. The CDR3 sequence is 13 residues long. Germline-derived CDR1 and CDR2 are SGHAT and FQNNGV. V shed 4 bases, J shed 6 bases, and the junction held 4 bases outside the gene matches. The CDR3, as DNA: TGTGCCAGCAGCTCGGACAGGGAGGCTGAAGCTTTCTTT. Translated, it gives CASSSDREAEAFF.